This entry is about one TCR beta chain. PCR used 60 Vbeta primers and 13 Jbeta primers. Generated by immunoSEQ multiplex PCR, the TCRdb table keeps only in-frame clones and is missing some. Here the sample spans 130,000 to 150,000 clones, around 73% being singletons. This sample was included in a study of cytomegalovirus exposure and HLA in healthy donors. CDR3 length: 13 amino acids. Trimming at V came to 6 bases and at J to 0 bases, leaving 2 bases not matched to a gene. Germline V gene lookup returns CDR1 SQVTM and CDR2 ANQGSEA. The chain couples TRBV29-1 to TRBJ2-1, with 7 bases identical to TRBD1. The receptor comes from a female donor in good health and CMV-seronegative. Sequencing was done on a sample of PBMCs. CDR3 sequence (DNA): TGCAGCGTGGGGGACAGCTCCTACAATGAGCAGTTCTTC. Protein sequence: CSVGDSSYNEQFF.